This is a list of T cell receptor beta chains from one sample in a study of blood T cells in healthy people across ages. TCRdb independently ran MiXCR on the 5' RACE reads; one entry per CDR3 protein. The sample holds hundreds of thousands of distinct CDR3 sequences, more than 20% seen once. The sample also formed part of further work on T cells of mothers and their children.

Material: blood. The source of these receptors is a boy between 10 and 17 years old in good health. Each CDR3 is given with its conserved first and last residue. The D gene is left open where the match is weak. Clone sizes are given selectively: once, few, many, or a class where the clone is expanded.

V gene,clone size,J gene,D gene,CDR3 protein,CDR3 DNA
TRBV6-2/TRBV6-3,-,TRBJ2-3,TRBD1,CASRRGDSGEIF,TGTGCCAGCAGGAGAGGGGACAGTGGGGAAATTTTT
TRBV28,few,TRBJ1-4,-,CASSFKGEKLFF,TGTGCCAGCAGTTTTAAAGGGGAAAAACTGTTTTTT
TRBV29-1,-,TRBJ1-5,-,CSVEQDNNQPQHF,TGCAGCGTTGAACAGGACAACAATCAGCCCCAGCATTTT
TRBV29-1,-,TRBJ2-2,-,CSVETGQNTGELFF,TGCAGCGTTGAAACAGGGCAAAACACCGGGGAGCTGTTTTTT
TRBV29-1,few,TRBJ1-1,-,CSFAGYGNTEAFF,TGCAGCTTTGCAGGGTATGGGAACACTGAAGCTTTCTTT
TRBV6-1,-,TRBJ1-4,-,CASTEWPGAGEDEKLFF,TGTGCCAGCACCGAGTGGCCAGGGGCGGGGGAAGATGAAAAACTGTTTTTT
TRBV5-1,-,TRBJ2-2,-,CASSIELTGELFF,TGCGCCAGCAGCATAGAACTGACCGGGGAGCTGTTTTTT
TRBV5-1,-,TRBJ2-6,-,CASSTLGSYSGANVLTF,TGCGCCAGCAGTACCCTTGGTAGTTACTCTGGGGCCAACGTCCTGACTTTC
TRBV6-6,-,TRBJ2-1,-,CASINPDPDRYF,TGTGCCAGCATTAACCCCGATCCCGATCGCTACTTC
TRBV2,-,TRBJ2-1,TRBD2,CASSELLGAGEGEQFF,TGTGCCAGCAGTGAATTACTAGGAGCGGGGGAGGGTGAGCAGTTCTTC
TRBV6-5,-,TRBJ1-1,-,CASSSPGAYEAFF,TGTGCCAGCAGTTCCCCCGGGGCATATGAAGCTTTCTTT
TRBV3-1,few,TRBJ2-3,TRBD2,CASSQGTGGPDTQYF,TGTGCCAGCAGCCAAGGAACGGGAGGGCCAGATACGCAGTATTTT
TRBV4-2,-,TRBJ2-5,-,CAGSRDGNPSETQYF,TGTGCCGGCAGCCGGGATGGCAATCCAAGCGAGACCCAGTACTTC